The 9 T cell receptor beta chains below were found in one sample sequenced in a study of blood T cells in healthy people across ages. Using a J-beta primer mix together with a sample-barcoded 5' primer, a second PCR was run for about 7 to 12 cycles. From the 5' RACE reads, TCRdb called clonotypes with MiXCR, one entry per CDR3 protein. This sample has around 2 million distinct CDR3 sequences, with about two fifths found just once. The sequencing sample was made of blood. These TCRs come from a human donor in good health.

This clonotype was recorded only once. This chain links TRBV7-2 with TRBJ2-5, with D uncertain. The CDR3 spans 14 residues. V lost 3 bases and J 2 bases, leaving 10 bases between the germline ends. Germline V gene data show CDR1 as SGHTA and CDR2 as FQGNSA. This CDR3 is CASSLKNRQETQYF. CDR3 sequence (DNA): TGTGCCAGCAGCTTGAAAAATCGTCAAGAGACCCAGTACTTC. Full variable domain (missing parts from reference TRBV7-2 and TRBJ2-5): GAGVSQSPSNKVTEKGKDVELRCDPISGHTALYWYRQSLGQGLEFLIYFQGNSAPDKSGLPSDRFSAERTGGSVSTLTIQRTQQEDSAVYLCASSLKNRQETQYFGPGTRLLVL.

The chain combines TRBV13 with TRBJ2-5; D gene uncertain. Trimming took 5 bases from V and 1 from J, leaving 8 bases between them. The germline gives CDR1 PRHDT, CDR2 FYEKMQ (reference sequence). CDR3 length: 13 residues. In DNA, the CDR3 is TGTGCCAGCAGCATAGTGGTCCAAGAGACCCAGTACTTC. Residues: CASSIVVQETQYF. The variable domain in full, completed from reference TRBV13 and TRBJ2-5, reads AAGVIQSPRHLIKEKRETATLKCYPIPRHDTVYWYQQGPGQDPQFLISFYEKMQSDKGSIPDRFSAQQFSDYHSELNMSSLELGDSALYFCASSIVVQETQYFGPGTRLLVL.

This clonotype appeared many times. The chain employs TRBV7-2 and TRBJ2-5, with TRBD2 identical over 14 bases. V shed 5 bases and J 5 bases; nucleotides not matched to a gene: 4. The germline CDR1 and CDR2 sequences are SGHTA and FQGNSA. This CDR3 is built from 15 residues. The CDR3 region has the DNA TGTGCCAGCAGCCTGACTAGCGGGGGGGCTGAGACCCAGTACTTC. Its translation: CASSLTSGGAETQYF.

This chain connects TRBV4-2 to TRBJ1-6; D is uncertain. The CDR3 runs to 17 residues. CDR1 LGHNA and CDR2 YNFKEQ come from the germline V gene. V was shortened by 1 base and J by 0 bases, with 10 bases between the two germline ends. Here the CDR3 DNA reads TGTGCCAGCAGCCAAGGCTGGGAGAGCTCCTATAATTCACCCCTCCACTTT. As protein: CASSQGWESSYNSPLHF.

The CDR3 loop is CASSLDAGGNTEAFF. Here the CDR3 DNA reads TGTGCCAGCAGCTTAGATGCCGGCGGGAACACTGAAGCTTTCTTT. The gene calls are TRBV7-9 and TRBJ1-1, with no clear D. Looked up from germline, CDR1 is SEHNR and CDR2 is FQNEAQ (reference sequence). V was cut by 1 base and J by 1 base, with 10 bases left in between. CDR3 size: 15 residues.

A note on this clonotype: A much larger clonotype is one base distant, so this may be a read error. The V call is TRBV7-2, the J call TRBJ2-7; D gene uncertain. Gene TRBJ2-4 matches the end of the DNA better, so the J call may be wrong. The CDR3 has 14 residues. Germline loops: CDR1 SGHTA, CDR2 FQGNSA. The chain's CDR3 is CANSPSTFQNIQYF. The CDR3 DNA follows: TGTGCCAACAGCCCTAGTACGTTCCAAAACATTCAGTACTTC.

This clonotype was detected a few times. The chain joins TRBV29-1 to TRBJ1-1, with TRBD1 identical over 10 bases. J gave up 5 bases and V 7 bases, and 10 bases lay outside the gene matches. The CDR3 length is 14 residues. Germline-derived CDR1 and CDR2 are SQVTM and ANQGSEA. The DNA of the CDR3 is TGCAGCGCTTCGGGACAGGGGATTTTTACTGAAGCTTTCTTT. Translated: CSASGQGIFTEAFF.

This chain links TRBV5-1 with TRBJ2-3; D might be TRBD2 (5 bases). V was cut by 0 bases and J by 5 bases, with 10 bases left in between. The CDR3 has 14 residues. Germline assignment: CDR1 SGHRS and CDR2 YFSETQ. The CDR3 region is CASSLGSGEDTQYF. DNA of the CDR3: TGCGCCAGCAGCTTGGGAAGCGGAGAAGATACGCAGTATTTT.

The V and J genes are TRBV20-1 and TRBJ1-1; no clear D. The CDR3 sequence is 12 residues long. The V gene's germline CDR1 is DFQATT and CDR2 SNEGSKA (reference sequence). V was pared by 4 bases and J by 4 bases, with 10 bases between. The CDR3 sequence is CSAMKPGTEAFF. The CDR3 bases are TGCAGTGCTATGAAACCGGGCACTGAAGCTTTCTTT.